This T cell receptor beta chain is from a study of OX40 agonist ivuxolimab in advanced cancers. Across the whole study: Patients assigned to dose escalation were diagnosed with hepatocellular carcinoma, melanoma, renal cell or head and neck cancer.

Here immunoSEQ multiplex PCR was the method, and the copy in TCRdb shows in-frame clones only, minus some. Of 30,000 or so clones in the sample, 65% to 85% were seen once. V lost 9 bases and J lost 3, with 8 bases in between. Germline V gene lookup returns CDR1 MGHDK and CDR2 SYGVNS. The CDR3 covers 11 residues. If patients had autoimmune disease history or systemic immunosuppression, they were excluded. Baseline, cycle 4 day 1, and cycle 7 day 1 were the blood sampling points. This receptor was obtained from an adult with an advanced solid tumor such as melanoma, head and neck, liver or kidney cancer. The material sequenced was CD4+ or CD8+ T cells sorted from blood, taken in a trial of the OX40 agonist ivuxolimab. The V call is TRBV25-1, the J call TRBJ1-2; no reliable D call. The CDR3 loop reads CASSFDYGYTF. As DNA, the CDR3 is TGTGCCAGTAGTTTCGACTATGGCTACACCTTC.